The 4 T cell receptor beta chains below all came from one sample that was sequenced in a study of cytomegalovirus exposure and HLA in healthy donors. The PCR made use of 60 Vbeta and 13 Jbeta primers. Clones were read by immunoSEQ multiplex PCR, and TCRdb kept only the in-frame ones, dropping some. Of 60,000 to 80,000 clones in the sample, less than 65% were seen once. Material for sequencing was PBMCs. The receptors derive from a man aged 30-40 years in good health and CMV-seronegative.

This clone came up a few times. The DNA for the CDR3 is TGTGCCAGCAGCCAACTGGGAGGGGAGAAGGTCGAGCAGTACTTC. It specifies CASSQLGGEKVEQYF. V usage is TRBV7-6 and J usage is TRBJ2-7; TRBD2 matches 7 bases. CDR3 length: 15 amino acids. V lost 5 bases, J lost 6 bases, and 13 bases stayed unmatched. The germline V gene encodes CDR1 SGHVS and CDR2 FNYEAQ.

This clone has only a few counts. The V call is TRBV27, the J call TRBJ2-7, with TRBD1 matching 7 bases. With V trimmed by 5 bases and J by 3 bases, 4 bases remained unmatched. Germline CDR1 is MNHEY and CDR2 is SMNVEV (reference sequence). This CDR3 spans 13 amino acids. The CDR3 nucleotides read TGTGCCAGCAGTGTAACAGGGGTCTACGAGCAGTACTTC. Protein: CASSVTGVYEQYF.

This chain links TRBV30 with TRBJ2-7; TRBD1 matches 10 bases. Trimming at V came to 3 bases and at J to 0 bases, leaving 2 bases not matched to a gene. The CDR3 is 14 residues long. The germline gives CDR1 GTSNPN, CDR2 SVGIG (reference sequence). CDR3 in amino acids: CAWRDRGSSYEQYF. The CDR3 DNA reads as TGTGCCTGGAGGGACAGGGGGAGCTCCTACGAGCAGTACTTC.

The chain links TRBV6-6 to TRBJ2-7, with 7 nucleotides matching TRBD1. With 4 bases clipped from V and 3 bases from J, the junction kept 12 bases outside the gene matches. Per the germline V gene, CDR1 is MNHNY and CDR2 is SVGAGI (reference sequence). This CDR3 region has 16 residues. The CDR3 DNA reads TGTGCCAGCAGTTTAGGGGGCCGACAGGTGTTCTACGAGCAGTACTTC. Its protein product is CASSLGGRQVFYEQYF.